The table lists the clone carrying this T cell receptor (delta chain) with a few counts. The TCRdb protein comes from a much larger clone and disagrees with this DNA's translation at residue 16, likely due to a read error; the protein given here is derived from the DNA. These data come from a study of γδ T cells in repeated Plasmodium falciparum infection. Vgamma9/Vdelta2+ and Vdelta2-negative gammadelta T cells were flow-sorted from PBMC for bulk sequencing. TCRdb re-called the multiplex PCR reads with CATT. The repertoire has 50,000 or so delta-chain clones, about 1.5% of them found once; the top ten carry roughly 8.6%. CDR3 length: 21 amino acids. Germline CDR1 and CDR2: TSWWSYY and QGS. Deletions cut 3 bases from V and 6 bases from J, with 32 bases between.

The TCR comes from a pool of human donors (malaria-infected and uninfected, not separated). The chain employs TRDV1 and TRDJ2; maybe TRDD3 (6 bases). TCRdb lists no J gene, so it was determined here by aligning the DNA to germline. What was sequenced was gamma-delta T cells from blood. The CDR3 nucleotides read TGTGCTCTTGGGGACCTGATCCACGGGGTGTGGGGGTCCCCACCCGCAGCACAACTCTTCTTT. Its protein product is CALGDLIHGVWGSPPAAQLFF.